One T cell receptor (beta chain) is described in this entry. The data were taken from a study of blood T cell repertoires in COVID-19. Study information: COVID-19 samples, acute and convalescent, were from the United States, Italy and Spain. T cells, B-cell-depleted T cells, or PBMCs supplied cDNA or gDNA.

Authors' data handling: Researchers report that nucleated cell counts were estimated from reference gene primer amplification. Assay: immunoSEQ multiplex PCR; the TCRdb copy retains only in-frame clones and omits some. The DNA was the basis for D and trimming; V, J and clone size are from that table. This sample has 200,000 to 300,000 clones, with roughly 87% found just once. V dropped 6 bases and J dropped 4 bases, with 13 bases sitting between them. Germline V lookup: CDR1 SGHKS, CDR2 YYEKEE (reference sequence). This CDR3 is 13 amino acids long. J is TRBJ2-5 and V is TRBV5-5; the D gene is possibly TRBD1 (6 bases). Sequencing input: peripheral blood. This TCR came from a man aged 55 to 70 who had recovered from COVID-19. The CDR3: CASNHYRVETQYF. The DNA for the CDR3 is TGTGCCAGCAACCACTACAGGGTAGAGACCCAGTACTTC.